This T cell receptor beta chain was recovered during a study of blood T cell repertoires in COVID-19. V lost 4 bases to trimming and J lost 5 bases; unmatched junction nucleotides: 10. Germline V gives CDR1 LGHDT, CDR2 YNNKEL (reference sequence). The CDR3 sequence is 16 residues long. Produced via immunoSEQ multiplex PCR; TCRdb's table is partial and in-frame only. Altogether roughly 500,000 clones are present, approximately 85% being singletons, with the ten largest covering approximately 2.9%. The genes are TRBV3-1 (or the pseudogene TRBV3-2) and TRBJ2-1, with TRBD1 matching 8 bases. The sequence came from a human donor in a cohort sampled during active COVID-19. The sequencing sample was made of peripheral blood. The CDR3, as DNA: TGTGCCAGCAGCCGTCCCGGACAGGGCCTGGACAATGAGCAGTTCTTC. Its translation is CASSRPGQGLDNEQFF.